This T cell receptor beta chain was observed in a study of cytomegalovirus exposure and HLA in healthy donors. PCR used 60 Vbeta primers and 13 Jbeta primers. TCRdb's table, derived via immunoSEQ multiplex PCR, lists solely in-frame clones and lacks some. The repertoire consists of 160,000 or so clones, with around 76% occurring once and the leading ten covering around 1.5%. Per the germline V gene, CDR1 is MDHEN and CDR2 is SYDVKM. The CDR3 sequence is 18 residues long. The V gene end was trimmed by 5 bases and the J gene end by 6 bases; junction bases not matched to a gene: 19. This chain uses TRBV28 with TRBJ2-3; TRBD2 agrees at 8 bases. Sequences were obtained from PBMCs. The sequence was obtained from a man aged 60-69 years in good health and CMV-seronegative. CDR3 in amino acids: CASSRPSPSGSVGDTQYF. CDR3 DNA sequence: TGTGCCAGCAGTCGGCCCTCACCCAGCGGGAGCGTGGGGGATACGCAGTATTTT. Together with reference TRBV28 and TRBJ2-3, the CDR3 gives the full variable domain: DVKVTQSSRYLVKRTGEKVFLECVQDMDHENMFWYRQDPGLGLRLIYFSYDVKMKEKGDIPEGYSVSREKKERFSLILESASTNQTSMYLCASSRPSPSGSVGDTQYFGPGTRLTVL.